This T cell receptor beta chain stems from a study of T cell responses to AZD1222 COVID-19 vaccine. Comment on this clone: Its antigen is undetermined.

Study-level points and caveats: At baseline, just a handful of AZD1222 recipients tested seropositive. Per reports, nearly half of all spike-specific TCRs target regions that are unmutated in variants.

This table comes from immunoSEQ multiplex PCR, and its TCRdb copy is limited to in-frame clones, with some not included. The data contain approximately 80,000 clones, approximately 85% of them singletons. This CDR3 is 12 amino acids long. The germline gives CDR1 SGHAT, CDR2 FQDESV (reference sequence). V was shortened by 8 bases and J by 7 bases, with 11 bases between the two germline ends. The sequencing here drew on peripheral blood, taken 28 days after the second AZD1222 dose. The sequence was collected from an adult who received the AZD1222 COVID-19 vaccine. This chain joins TRBV11-1 and TRBJ2-2; D call uncertain. The CDR3 DNA reads as TGTGCCAGCGGCCGAGGCCGCGGGGAGCTGTTTTTT. This translates into CASGRGRGELFF.